Shown below are 32 T cell receptor beta chains from a single sample sequenced in a study of T cell responses to AZD1222 COVID-19 vaccine. The repertoire was sequenced with immunoSEQ multiplex PCR; TCRdb's copy has only in-frame clones and lacks some. The sample comprises roughly 93,000 clones, about nine tenths of which are singletons, and approximately 30% rests with the top ten. Sequencing was performed on peripheral blood, taken on day 0 of AZD1222 vaccination. Receptors originate from an adult in good health.

Comments on this clone: The same CDR3 arises from other DNA sequences in this sample as well. The genes are TRBV7-2 and TRBJ1-3; D is unresolved. Germline V lookup: CDR1 SGHTA, CDR2 FQGNSA. The CDR3 covers 14 residues. V lost 3 bases and J 0 bases, leaving 6 bases between the germline ends. CDR3 DNA sequence: TGTGCCAGCAGCTTGGGCGGCTCTGGAAACACCATATATTTT. It specifies CASSLGGSGNTIYF.

The J gene is TRBJ2-7, the V gene TRBV28; D gene unclear. CDR3 length equals 14 residues. The germline V and J ends were trimmed by 5 bases and 0 bases, with 11 bases remaining between them. Germline CDR1 reads MDHEN; CDR2 reads SYDVKM. This CDR3 is CASSPSRDSYEQYF. Here the CDR3 DNA reads TGTGCCAGCAGTCCCTCTAGGGACTCCTACGAGCAGTACTTC.

The chain carries TRBV3-1 (or the pseudogene TRBV3-2) and TRBJ2-1; D gene uncertain. V was trimmed by 7 bases and J by 2 bases, leaving 12 bases between them. The length of the CDR3 is 14 residues. CDR1 and CDR2 (germline): LGHDT, YNNKEL (reference sequence). The CDR3 sequence is CASTPRQTYNEQFF. The DNA for the CDR3 is TGTGCCAGCACTCCCAGGCAGACCTACAATGAGCAGTTCTTC.

This clone has only one observation. The chain links TRBV19 to TRBJ2-7, with a weak D call TRBD1 (6 bases). V was shortened by 2 bases and J by 6 bases, with 20 bases between the two germline ends. The CDR3 is 16 amino acids. Germline CDR1 LNHDA, CDR2 SQIVND (reference sequence). The CDR3 loop reads CASSINPRAGVGEQYF. For the CDR3, the DNA is TGTGCCAGTAGTATAAACCCGCGGGCAGGGGTAGGCGAGCAGTACTTC.

V usage is TRBV7-2 and J usage is TRBJ2-7, with D possibly being TRBD2 (5 bases). Trimming shortened V by 0 bases and J by 5 bases, and 5 bases separated the two germline ends. Germline CDR1 SGHTA, CDR2 FQGNSA. The CDR3 spans 12 residues. The DNA of the CDR3 is TGTGCCAGCAGCTTAGCGGGAGACGAGCAGTACTTC. This encodes CASSLAGDEQYF.

The chain employs TRBV11-2 and TRBJ2-7; 8 positions agree with TRBD2. The CDR3 is 15 amino acids. After removal of 2 bases from V and 0 bases from J, the junction contained 3 bases not matched to a gene. Germline values: CDR1 SGHAT, CDR2 FQNNGV. Here the CDR3 reads CASSLLREASYEQYF. The CDR3 DNA reads as TGTGCCAGCAGCTTATTGCGGGAGGCCTCCTACGAGCAGTACTTC.

Comment on this clone: The same CDR3 arises from other DNA sequences in this sample as well. CDR3 DNA: TGTGCCTGGAGCAGTCGTTACGAGCAGTACTTC. It codes for CAWSSRYEQYF. V gene TRBV30 combines with J gene TRBJ2-7; no definite D call. The CDR3 length is 11 residues. Trimming pared 3 bases from V and 4 bases from J, leaving 7 bases between. Germline V CDR1 and CDR2: GTSNPN, SVGIG (reference sequence).

The chain employs TRBV7-9 and TRBJ2-7, with 9 bases fitting TRBD2. CDR1 is SEHNR, CDR2 FQNEAQ, per germline (reference sequence). The junction had 5 bases not matched to a gene; V was cut back by 1 base and J by 4 bases. This CDR3 spans 15 amino acids. The CDR3 spells CASSLEVTSGYEQYF. The CDR3 region has the DNA TGTGCCAGCAGCTTAGAGGTGACTAGCGGATACGAGCAGTACTTC.

This rearrangement joins TRBV7-3 to TRBJ2-5; TRBD2 matches 13 bases. In germline, CDR1 is SGHTA, CDR2 FQGTGA. With V trimmed by 5 bases and J by 5 bases, 5 bases remained unmatched. The CDR3 covers 15 residues. The CDR3 loop is CASSPGTSGEETQYF. The CDR3 nucleotides read TGTGCCAGCAGCCCCGGGACTAGCGGGGAGGAGACCCAGTACTTC.

In this sample, this clone turned up once. The chain has TRBV7-9 and TRBJ2-3; D tentatively reads TRBD1 or TRBD2 (5 bases each). Germline V gene sequence: CDR1 SEHNR, CDR2 FQNEAQ (reference sequence). The V end lost 4 bases, the J end lost 2 bases, and 16 bases lay between the germline ends. The length of the CDR3 is 16 residues. The CDR3 bases are TGTGCCAGCAGCTGGGGACCCCGGGACCCCACAGATACGCAGTATTTT. Translating gives CASSWGPRDPTDTQYF.

The V gene is TRBV30, the J gene TRBJ2-3, with a possible D match to TRBD2 (6 bases). The CDR3 is 15 residues long. The V gene's germline CDR1 is GTSNPN and CDR2 SVGIG (reference sequence). V was cut by 5 bases and J by 4 bases, with 19 bases left in between. The CDR3 region is CAWGPGEPRPDTQYF. The CDR3 DNA is TGTGCCTGGGGACCGGGGGAGCCGCGACCAGATACGCAGTATTTT.

In DNA form, the CDR3 reads TGTGCCAGCTCGCGACGGGTCCCAGATACGCAGTATTTT. This sequence encodes CASSRRVPDTQYF. The V and J genes are TRBV9 and TRBJ2-3; D unresolved. Germline V lookup: CDR1 SGDLS, CDR2 YYNGEE. The V end was cut by 7 bases, the J end by 4 bases, with 13 bases between. The CDR3 runs to 13 residues.

The CDR3 sequence: CASSLDDGNRSPLHF. The CDR3 bases are TGTGCCAGCAGCTTAGATGACGGCAACCGGTCACCCCTCCACTTT. J is TRBJ1-6 and V is TRBV11-2; D not certain. The germline gives CDR1 SGHAT, CDR2 FQNNGV. Trimming took 0 bases from V and 10 from J, leaving 13 bases between them. The CDR3 contains 15 residues.

The rearrangement links TRBV7-3 to TRBJ2-5, with 7 bases identical to TRBD2. The CDR3 is made up of 15 amino acids. Per the germline V gene, CDR1 is SGHTA and CDR2 is FQGTGA. With 3 bases clipped from V and 7 bases from J, the junction kept 11 bases outside the gene matches. The CDR3 protein is CASSFVGSGEGTQYF. CDR3 in DNA: TGTGCCAGCAGCTTTGTTGGGAGCGGGGAAGGGACCCAGTACTTC.

The chain carries TRBV18 and TRBJ1-1, with 8 nucleotides matching TRBD1. Looked up from germline, CDR1 is KGHSH and CDR2 is LQKENI. CDR3 size: 14 residues. After removal of 4 bases from V and 7 bases from J, the junction contained 8 bases not matched to a gene. CDR3 in amino acids: CASSLGQGRDEAFF. CDR3 sequence (DNA): TGTGCCAGCTCACTCGGACAGGGTAGAGATGAAGCTTTCTTT.

The rearrangement joins TRBV6-2 or TRBV6-3 to TRBJ2-7, with D possibly being TRBD2 (6 bases). In germline, CDR1 is MNHEY, CDR2 SVGEGT. The CDR3 is 15 residues long. V was trimmed by 5 bases and J by 2 bases, leaving 16 bases between them. CDR3 amino acids: CASSPGGRVPYEQYF. In DNA, the CDR3 is TGTGCCAGCAGTCCCGGAGGGCGGGTTCCCTACGAGCAGTACTTC.

V and J are TRBV30 and TRBJ2-7, with D perhaps matching TRBD1 (6 bases). The CDR3 covers 14 residues. Germline V gene lookup returns CDR1 GTSNPN and CDR2 SVGIG (reference sequence). Trimming cost V 2 bases and J 8 bases, with 19 bases left between them. The CDR3 spells CAWSPWTEPWKQYF. The CDR3 DNA is TGTGCCTGGAGTCCATGGACAGAACCTTGGAAGCAGTACTTC.

V and J are TRBV2 and TRBJ2-3; D is unclear. This CDR3 spans 15 amino acids. Germline CDR1 SNHLY, CDR2 FYNNEI. Trimming cost V 1 base and J 1 base, with 9 bases left between them. CDR3: CASSEDSRGTDTQYF. CDR3 nucleotides: TGTGCCAGCAGTGAAGACTCTCGCGGCACAGATACGCAGTATTTT. Full variable domain (remainder filled in from reference TRBV2 and TRBJ2-3): EPEVTQTPSHQVTQMGQEVILRCVPISNHLYFYWYRQILGQKVEFLVSFYNNEISEKSEIFDDQFSVERPDGSNFTLKIRSTKLEDSAMYFCASSEDSRGTDTQYFGPGTRLTVL.

The V call is TRBV3-1 (or the pseudogene TRBV3-2), the J call TRBJ2-1, with TRBD2 identical over 12 bases. Germline CDR1 and CDR2: LGHDT and YNNKEL (reference sequence). V lost 2 bases, J lost 10 bases, and 6 bases stayed unmatched. The CDR3 totals 15 residues. The DNA for the CDR3 is TGTGCCAGCAGCCAACGACTAGCGGGAGTCGTCGAGCAGTTCTTC. Protein sequence: CASSQRLAGVVEQFF.

This clone was observed a single time. The chain is built from TRBV23-1 and TRBJ1-1; unclear D gene. TRBV23-1 belongs to the ORF category, with a function that is uncertain. Trimming cost V 3 bases and J 3 bases, with 20 bases left between them. The CDR3 consists of 17 residues. The CDR3 region has the DNA TGCGCCAGCAGTCACCCCACTAGAACGGGAGGAGACACTGAAGCTTTCTTT. This codes for CASSHPTRTGGDTEAFF.

This chain links TRBV9 with TRBJ2-2, with D possibly matching TRBD2 (6 bases). V was pared by 0 bases and J by 5 bases, with 11 bases between. There are 15 residues in the CDR3. The germline V gene encodes CDR1 SGDLS and CDR2 YYNGEE. This chain's CDR3 is CASSVVPGETGELFF. As DNA, the CDR3 is TGTGCCAGCAGCGTAGTGCCGGGAGAAACCGGGGAGCTGTTTTTT.

This sequence joins TRBV5-1 and TRBJ2-5; D is perhaps TRBD1 (5 bases). The CDR3 totals 15 residues. Per germline, CDR1 SGHRS and CDR2 YFSETQ. The germline V and J ends were trimmed by 3 bases and 0 bases, with 12 bases remaining between them. CDR3 in amino acids: CASSSNGADQETQYF. CDR3 sequence (DNA): TGCGCCAGCAGCTCCAATGGGGCCGACCAAGAGACCCAGTACTTC.

This clone was counted a few times. The chain recombines TRBV14 with TRBJ2-7, with TRBD2 matching 13 bases. The ends lost 5 bases at V and 5 bases at J; junction bases unmatched: 6. CDR1 and CDR2 (germline): SGHDN, FVKESK. This CDR3 contains 15 residues. This CDR3 is CASSAGLAGVDEQYF. Here the CDR3 DNA reads TGTGCCAGCAGCGCCGGACTAGCGGGAGTCGACGAGCAGTACTTC.

V gene TRBV19 combines with J gene TRBJ2-3, with a tentative D call TRBD2 (6 bases). Germline values: CDR1 LNHDA, CDR2 SQIVND (reference sequence). This CDR3 is built from 15 residues. V was cut by 6 bases and J by 5 bases, with 18 bases left in between. CDR3 residues: CASSPSGGSGDTQYF. DNA of the CDR3: TGTGCCAGTAGCCCAAGTGGGGGGAGTGGAGATACGCAGTATTTT.

The chain carries TRBV5-1 and TRBJ2-5; 7 bases agree with TRBD1. The V gene's germline CDR1 is SGHRS and CDR2 YFSETQ. The CDR3 totals 15 residues. The trim removed 0 bases at V and 5 bases at J, leaving 7 bases unmatched. The CDR3 here is CASSLGETGSETQYF. In DNA, the CDR3 is TGCGCCAGCAGCTTGGGAGAGACAGGGTCCGAGACCCAGTACTTC.

The rearrangement links TRBV28 to TRBJ2-3, with a weak D call TRBD1 (5 bases). The CDR3 runs to 16 residues. Germline V gene sequence: CDR1 MDHEN, CDR2 SYDVKM. Trimming cost V 5 bases and J 2 bases, with 17 bases left between them. The CDR3 coding sequence is TGTGCCAGCAGTCCCGGTGGGGCTCCCCACACAGATACGCAGTATTTT. Residues: CASSPGGAPHTDTQYF.

The J gene is TRBJ2-7, the V gene TRBV27; a possible D gene is TRBD2 (5 bases). V lost 2 bases, J lost 0 bases, and 8 bases lay in between. The CDR3 covers 14 residues. CDR1 and CDR2 (germline): MNHEY, SMNVEV (reference sequence). CDR3 region: CASSLPGSSYEQYF. CDR3 coding DNA: TGTGCCAGCAGTTTACCGGGGAGCTCCTACGAGCAGTACTTC.

The V call is TRBV5-1, the J call TRBJ2-1; 13 bases align to TRBD2. Germline V gene lookup returns CDR1 SGHRS and CDR2 YFSETQ. J was trimmed by 8 bases and V by 0 bases; bases with no gene match: 5. The CDR3 has 16 residues. The CDR3 nucleotides read TGCGCCAGCAGCTTGGGGACTAGCGGGAGCACCTATGAGCAGTTCTTC. It codes for CASSLGTSGSTYEQFF.

This clone was observed a few times. This chain connects TRBV10-3 to TRBJ2-1; D not certain. V was clipped by 2 bases and J by 6 bases, with 5 bases between them. The CDR3 totals 12 residues. Germline V gene data show CDR1 as ENHRY and CDR2 as SYGVKD. CDR3 DNA: TGTGCCATCAGTGAGAGACGCAATGAGCAGTTCTTC. Protein product: CAISERRNEQFF.

J is TRBJ2-7 and V is TRBV10-3; tentatively, D is TRBD2 (6 bases). Germline V lookup: CDR1 ENHRY, CDR2 SYGVKD. Trimming left V 6 bases short and J 1 base short, with 16 bases between. The CDR3 contains 15 residues. The CDR3 DNA sequence: TGTGCCATCAGGGGGGGAGTAGTGGGTTCCTACGAGCAGTACTTC. Residues: CAIRGGVVGSYEQYF.

This clone has a single count. The rearrangement joins TRBV2 to TRBJ1-5; D unresolved. This CDR3 has 12 amino acids. Trimming cost V 4 bases and J 5 bases, with 6 bases left between them. Germline V gives CDR1 SNHLY, CDR2 FYNNEI. Here the CDR3 DNA reads TGTGCCAGCAGTGCTCAGGATCAGCCCCAGCATTTT. Protein: CASSAQDQPQHF.

The chain joins TRBV9 to TRBJ1-4; D perhaps matches TRBD1 (6 bases). Germline assignment: CDR1 SGDLS and CDR2 YYNGEE. The length of the CDR3 is 14 residues. Deletions cut 3 bases from V and 8 bases from J, with 14 bases between. CDR3 nucleotide sequence: TGTGCCAGCAGCGCGGTTGGAGACAGGGAAAAACTGTTTTTT. This codes for CASSAVGDREKLFF.